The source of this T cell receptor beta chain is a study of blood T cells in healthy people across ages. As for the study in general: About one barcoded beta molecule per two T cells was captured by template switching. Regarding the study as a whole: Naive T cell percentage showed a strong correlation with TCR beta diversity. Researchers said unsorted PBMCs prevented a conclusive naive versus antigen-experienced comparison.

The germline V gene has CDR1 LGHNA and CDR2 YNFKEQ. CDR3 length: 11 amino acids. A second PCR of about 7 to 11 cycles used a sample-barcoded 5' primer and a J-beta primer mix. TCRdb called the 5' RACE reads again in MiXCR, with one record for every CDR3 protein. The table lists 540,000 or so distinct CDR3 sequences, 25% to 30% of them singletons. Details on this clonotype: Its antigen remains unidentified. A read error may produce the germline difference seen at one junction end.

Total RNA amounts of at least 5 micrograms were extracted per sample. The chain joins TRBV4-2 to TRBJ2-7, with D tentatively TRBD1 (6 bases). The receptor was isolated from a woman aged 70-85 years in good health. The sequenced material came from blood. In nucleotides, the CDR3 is TGTGCTAGCAGCCAAGTTGACAGGTTTTACTTC. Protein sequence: CASSQVDRFYF.